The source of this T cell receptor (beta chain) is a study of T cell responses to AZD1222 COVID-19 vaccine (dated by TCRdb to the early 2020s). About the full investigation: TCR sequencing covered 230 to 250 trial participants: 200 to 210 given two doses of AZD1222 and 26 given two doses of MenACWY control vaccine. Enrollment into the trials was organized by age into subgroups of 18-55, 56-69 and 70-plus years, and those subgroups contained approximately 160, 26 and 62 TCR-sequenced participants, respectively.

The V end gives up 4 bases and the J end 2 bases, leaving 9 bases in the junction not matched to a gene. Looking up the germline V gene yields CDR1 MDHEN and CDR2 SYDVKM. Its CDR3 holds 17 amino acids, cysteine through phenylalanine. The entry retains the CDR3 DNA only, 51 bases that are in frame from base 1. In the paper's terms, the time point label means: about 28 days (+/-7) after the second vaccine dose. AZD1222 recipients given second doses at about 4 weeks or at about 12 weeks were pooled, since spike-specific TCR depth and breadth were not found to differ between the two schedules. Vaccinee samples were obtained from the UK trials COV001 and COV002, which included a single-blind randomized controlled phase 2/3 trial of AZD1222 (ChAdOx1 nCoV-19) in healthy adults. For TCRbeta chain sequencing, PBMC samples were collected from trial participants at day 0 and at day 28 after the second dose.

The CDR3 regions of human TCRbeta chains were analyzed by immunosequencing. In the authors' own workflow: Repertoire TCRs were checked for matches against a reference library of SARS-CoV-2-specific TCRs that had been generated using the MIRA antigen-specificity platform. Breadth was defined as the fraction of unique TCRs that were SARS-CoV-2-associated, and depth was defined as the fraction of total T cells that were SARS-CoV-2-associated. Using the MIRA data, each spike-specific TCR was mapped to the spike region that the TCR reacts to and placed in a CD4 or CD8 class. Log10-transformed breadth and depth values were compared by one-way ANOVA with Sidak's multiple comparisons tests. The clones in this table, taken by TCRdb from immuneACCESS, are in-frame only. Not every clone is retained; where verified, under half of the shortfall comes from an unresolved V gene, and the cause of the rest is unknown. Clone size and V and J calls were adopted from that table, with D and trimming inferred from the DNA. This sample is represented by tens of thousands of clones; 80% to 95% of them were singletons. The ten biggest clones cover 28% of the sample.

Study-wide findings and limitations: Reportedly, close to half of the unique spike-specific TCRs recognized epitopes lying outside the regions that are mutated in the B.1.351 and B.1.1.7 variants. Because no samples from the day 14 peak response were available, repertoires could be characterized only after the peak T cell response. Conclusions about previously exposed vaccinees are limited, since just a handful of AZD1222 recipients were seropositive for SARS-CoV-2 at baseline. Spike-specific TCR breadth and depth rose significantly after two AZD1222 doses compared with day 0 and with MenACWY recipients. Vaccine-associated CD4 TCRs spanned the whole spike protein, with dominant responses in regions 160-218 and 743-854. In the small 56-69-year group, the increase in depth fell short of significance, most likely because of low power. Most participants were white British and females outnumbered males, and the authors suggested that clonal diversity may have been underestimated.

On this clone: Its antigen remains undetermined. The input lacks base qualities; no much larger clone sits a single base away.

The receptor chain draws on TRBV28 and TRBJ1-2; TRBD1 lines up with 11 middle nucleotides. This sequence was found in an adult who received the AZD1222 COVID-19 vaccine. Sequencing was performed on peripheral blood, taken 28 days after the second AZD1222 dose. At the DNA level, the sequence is TGTGCCAGCAGTTCTACCCTACGGACAGGGGGCAACTATGGCTACACCTTC. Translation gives CASSSTLRTGGNYGYTF.